The rows below give T cell receptor beta chains drawn from one sample of a study of blood T cell repertoires in COVID-19. Profiled with immunoSEQ multiplex PCR; TCRdb holds only in-frame clones, not every one. The repertoire holds more than 200,000 clones, with almost 90% as singletons. Sequenced sample: peripheral blood. The receptors shown here come from a woman aged 55-70 years with acute or convalescent COVID-19. Each CDR3 is given with its conserved first and last residue. Each record gives: CDR3 length, V gene, D gene, J gene, clone size, CDR3 DNA, CDR3 protein. D genes are given only for firm matches. Clone size, where shown, is once, few, many, or a class for clones that have expanded.

12,TRBV6-2/TRBV6-3,NA,TRBJ1-2,NA,TGTGCCAGCAGTCTAGAACTCTATGGCTACACCTTC,CASSLELYGYTF
15,TRBV9,NA,TRBJ2-1,NA,TGTGCCAGCAGCGTAACTGGGAGTCCCTACAATGAGCAGTTCTTC,CASSVTGSPYNEQFF
16,TRBV5-6,NA,TRBJ2-3,NA,TGTGCCAGCAGCCTCCTATCGGGTACTAGCACAGATACGCAGTATTTT,CASSLLSGTSTDTQYF
15,TRBV5-1,TRBD1,TRBJ2-3,NA,TGCGCCAGCAGCTCAGACAGGGTTCAAACAGATACGCAGTATTTT,CASSSDRVQTDTQYF
16,TRBV19,TRBD1,TRBJ1-1,NA,TGTGCCAGTACTGGACAGGGGTATATATCGAACACTGAAGCTTTCTTT,CASTGQGYISNTEAFF
14,TRBV19,TRBD1,TRBJ1-3,NA,TGTGCCACGGGACAGATGAACTCTGGAAACACCATATATTTT,CATGQMNSGNTIYF
16,TRBV2,NA,TRBJ2-1,NA,TGTGCCAGCAGTGAGAGGGAGGCCCGTTTTTACAATGAGCAGTTCTTC,CASSEREARFYNEQFF
19,TRBV4-2,TRBD2,TRBJ2-6,NA,TGTGCCAGCAGCCAAGATGTCACTAGCGGCGCCCCTGGGGCCAACGTCCTGACTTTC,CASSQDVTSGAPGANVLTF
12,TRBV12-3/TRBV12-4,TRBD1,TRBJ1-2,NA,TGTGCCAGCAAACAGGGGTTTGCTGGCTACACCTTC,CASKQGFAGYTF
16,TRBV7-9,TRBD1,TRBJ1-2,NA,TGTGCCAGCAGTACCTTCAGGGGGAAGTCTAACTATGGCTACACCTTC,CASSTFRGKSNYGYTF
16,TRBV19,TRBD2,TRBJ2-7,NA,TGTGCCAGTAGTATAGGGGTAGCGGGGGGGCCCTACGAGCAGTACTTC,CASSIGVAGGPYEQYF
15,TRBV19,NA,TRBJ2-7,NA,TGTGCCAGTAGTATCAGGGCCAGTCATTCCTACGAGCAGTACTTC,CASSIRASHSYEQYF
16,TRBV14,NA,TRBJ2-7,NA,TGTGCCAGCAGCCAAGATCTCCAGGGGCCCTTTCGCGAGCAGTACTTC,CASSQDLQGPFREQYF
15,TRBV7-6,TRBD2,TRBJ2-3,few,TGTGCCAGCAGCATCACTAGCGGGAGCACAGATACGCAGTATTTT,CASSITSGSTDTQYF
14,TRBV7-6,TRBD1,TRBJ1-2,NA,TGTGCCAGCACTCCGGGACAGGGGAACTATGGCTACACCTTC,CASTPGQGNYGYTF